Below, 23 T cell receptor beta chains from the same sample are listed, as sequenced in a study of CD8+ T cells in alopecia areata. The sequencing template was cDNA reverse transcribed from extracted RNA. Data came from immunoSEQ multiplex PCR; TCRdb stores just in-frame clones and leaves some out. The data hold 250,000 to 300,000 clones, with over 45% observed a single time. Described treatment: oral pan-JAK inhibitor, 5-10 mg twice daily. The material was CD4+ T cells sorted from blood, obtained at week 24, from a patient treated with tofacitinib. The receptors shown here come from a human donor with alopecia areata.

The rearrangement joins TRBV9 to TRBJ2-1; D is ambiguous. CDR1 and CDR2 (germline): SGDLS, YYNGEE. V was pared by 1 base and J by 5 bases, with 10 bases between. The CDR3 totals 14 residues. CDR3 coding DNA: TGTGCCAGCAGCGTAACACAGATCGACAATGAGCAGTTCTTC. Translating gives CASSVTQIDNEQFF.

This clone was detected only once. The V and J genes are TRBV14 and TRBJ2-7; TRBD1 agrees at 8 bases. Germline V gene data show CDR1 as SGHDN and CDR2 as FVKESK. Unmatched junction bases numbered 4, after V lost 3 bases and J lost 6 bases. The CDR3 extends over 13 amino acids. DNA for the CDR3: TGTGCCAGCAGCCAGGACAGGGTAGGCGAGCAGTACTTC. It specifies CASSQDRVGEQYF. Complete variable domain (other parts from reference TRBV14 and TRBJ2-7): EAGVTQFPSHSVIEKGQTVTLRCDPISGHDNLYWYRRVMGKEIKFLLHFVKESKQDESGMPNNRFLAERTGGTYSTLKVQPAELEDSGVYFCASSQDRVGEQYFGPGTRLTVT.

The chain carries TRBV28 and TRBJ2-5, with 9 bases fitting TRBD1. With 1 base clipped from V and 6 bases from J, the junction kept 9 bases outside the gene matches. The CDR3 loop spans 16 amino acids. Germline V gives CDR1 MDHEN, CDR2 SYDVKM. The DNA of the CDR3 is TGTGCCAGCAGTTTATTTGGTGGACAGGGGTCGAAGACCCAGTACTTC. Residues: CASSLFGGQGSKTQYF.

CDR3 DNA sequence: TGCGCCAGCAGCTTGGGGCTAGATGACGAGCAGTACTTC. Its translation: CASSLGLDDEQYF. The chain uses TRBV5-1 and TRBJ2-7; D not resolved. The CDR3 is 13 residues long. CDR1 and CDR2 (germline): SGHRS, YFSETQ. Deletions cut 0 bases from V and 5 bases from J, with 9 bases between. Full variable domain (remainder filled in from reference TRBV5-1 and TRBJ2-7): KAGVTQTPRYLIKTRGQQVTLSCSPISGHRSVSWYQQTPGQGLQFLFEYFSETQRNKGNFPGRFSGRQFSNSRSEMNVSTLELGDSALYLCASSLGLDDEQYFGPGTRLTVT.

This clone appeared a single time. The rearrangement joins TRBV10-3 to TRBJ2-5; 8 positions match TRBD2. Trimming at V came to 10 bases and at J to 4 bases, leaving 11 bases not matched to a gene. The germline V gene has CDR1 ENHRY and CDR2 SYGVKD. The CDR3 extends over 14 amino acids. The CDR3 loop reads CATRPGLGGETQYF. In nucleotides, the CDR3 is TGTGCCACGCGGCCGGGACTAGGGGGAGAGACCCAGTACTTC.

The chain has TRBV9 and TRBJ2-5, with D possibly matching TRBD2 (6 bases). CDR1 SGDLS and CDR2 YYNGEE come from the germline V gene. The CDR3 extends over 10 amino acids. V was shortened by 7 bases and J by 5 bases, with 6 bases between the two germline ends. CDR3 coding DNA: TGTGCCAGCGGGGGGGAGACCCAGTACTTC. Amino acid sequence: CASGGETQYF.

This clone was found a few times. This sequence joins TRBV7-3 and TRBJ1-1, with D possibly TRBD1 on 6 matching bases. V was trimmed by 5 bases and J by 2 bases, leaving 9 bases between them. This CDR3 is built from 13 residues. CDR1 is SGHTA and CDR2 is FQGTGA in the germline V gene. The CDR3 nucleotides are TGTGCCAGCAGCCCGGGGGCCAACACTGAAGCTTTCTTT. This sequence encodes CASSPGANTEAFF.

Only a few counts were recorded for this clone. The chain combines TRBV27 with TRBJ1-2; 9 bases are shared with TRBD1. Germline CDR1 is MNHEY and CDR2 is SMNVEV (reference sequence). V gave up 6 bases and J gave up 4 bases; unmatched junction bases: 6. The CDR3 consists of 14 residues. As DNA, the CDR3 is TGTGCCAGCAGCACAGGGGGCGGGAGCTATGGCTACACCTTC. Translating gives CASSTGGGSYGYTF.

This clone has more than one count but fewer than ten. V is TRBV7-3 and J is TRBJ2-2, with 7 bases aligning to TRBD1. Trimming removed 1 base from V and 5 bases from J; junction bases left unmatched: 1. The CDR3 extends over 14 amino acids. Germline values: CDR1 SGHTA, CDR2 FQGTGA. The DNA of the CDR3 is TGTGCCAGCAGCTTAAACAGGGGAACCGGGGAGCTGTTTTTT. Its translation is CASSLNRGTGELFF.

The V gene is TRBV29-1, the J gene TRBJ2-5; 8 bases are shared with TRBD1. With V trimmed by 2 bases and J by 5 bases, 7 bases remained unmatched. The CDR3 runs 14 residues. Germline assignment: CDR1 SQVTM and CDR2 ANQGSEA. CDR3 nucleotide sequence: TGCAGCGTTGAATCTTACAGGGGGTATGAGACCCAGTACTTC. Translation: CSVESYRGYETQYF. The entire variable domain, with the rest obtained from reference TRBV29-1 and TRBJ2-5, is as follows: SAVISQKPSRDICQRGTSLTIQCQVDSQVTMMFWYRQQPGQSLTLIATANQGSEATYESGFVIDKFPISRPNLTFSTLTVSNMSPEDSSIYLCSVESYRGYETQYFGPGTRLLVL.

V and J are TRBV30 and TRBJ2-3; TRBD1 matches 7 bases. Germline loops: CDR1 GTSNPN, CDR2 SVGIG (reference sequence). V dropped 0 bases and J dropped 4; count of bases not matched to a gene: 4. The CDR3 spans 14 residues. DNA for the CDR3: TGTGCCTGGAGTGTCGGGACAGACGCAGATACGCAGTATTTT. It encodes CAWSVGTDADTQYF.

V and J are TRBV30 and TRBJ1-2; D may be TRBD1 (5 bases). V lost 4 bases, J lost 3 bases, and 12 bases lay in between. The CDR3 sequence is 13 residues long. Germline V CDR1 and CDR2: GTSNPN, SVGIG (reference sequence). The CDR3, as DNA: TGTGCCTGGAACCCCGACAGTTACTATGGCTACACCTTC. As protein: CAWNPDSYYGYTF.

CDR3 nucleotide sequence: TGTGCCAGCAGTTCCCCATCCAATACAGGGAACGGCTACACCTTC. It specifies CASSSPSNTGNGYTF. V is TRBV6-5 and J is TRBJ1-2; possibly TRBD1 for D (6 bases). The V end lost 4 bases, the J end lost 8 bases, and 20 bases lay between the germline ends. The CDR3 contains 15 residues. The V gene's germline CDR1 is MNHEY and CDR2 SVGAGI.

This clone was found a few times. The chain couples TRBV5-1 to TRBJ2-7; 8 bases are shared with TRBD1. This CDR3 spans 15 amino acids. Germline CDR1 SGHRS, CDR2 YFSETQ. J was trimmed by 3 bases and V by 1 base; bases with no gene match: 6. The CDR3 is CASSLLQGANYEQYF. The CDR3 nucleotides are TGCGCCAGCAGCTTGCTCCAGGGGGCTAACTACGAGCAGTACTTC. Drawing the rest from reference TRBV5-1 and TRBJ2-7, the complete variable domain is KAGVTQTPRYLIKTRGQQVTLSCSPISGHRSVSWYQQTPGQGLQFLFEYFSETQRNKGNFPGRFSGRQFSNSRSEMNVSTLELGDSALYLCASSLLQGANYEQYFGPGTRLTVT.

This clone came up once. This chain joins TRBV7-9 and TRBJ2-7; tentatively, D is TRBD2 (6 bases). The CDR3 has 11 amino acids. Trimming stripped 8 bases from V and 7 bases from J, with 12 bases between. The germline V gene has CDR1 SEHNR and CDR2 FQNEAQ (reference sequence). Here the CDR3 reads CASSEEGEQYF. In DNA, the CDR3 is TGTGCCAGCTCCGAGGAGGGGGAGCAGTACTTC.

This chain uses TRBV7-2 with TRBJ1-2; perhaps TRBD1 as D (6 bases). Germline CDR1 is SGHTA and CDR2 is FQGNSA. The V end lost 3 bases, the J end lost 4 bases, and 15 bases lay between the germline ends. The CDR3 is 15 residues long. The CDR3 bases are TGTGCCAGCAGCTTGACAGGAGAGGGAAGCTATGGCTACACCTTC. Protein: CASSLTGEGSYGYTF.

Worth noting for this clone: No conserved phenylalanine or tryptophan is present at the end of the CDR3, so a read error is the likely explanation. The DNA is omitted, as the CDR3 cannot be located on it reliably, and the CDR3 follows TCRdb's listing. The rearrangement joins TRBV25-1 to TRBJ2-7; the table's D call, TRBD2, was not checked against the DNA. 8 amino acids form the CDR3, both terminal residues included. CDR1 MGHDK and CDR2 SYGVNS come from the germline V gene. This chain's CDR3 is CASSDLRG.

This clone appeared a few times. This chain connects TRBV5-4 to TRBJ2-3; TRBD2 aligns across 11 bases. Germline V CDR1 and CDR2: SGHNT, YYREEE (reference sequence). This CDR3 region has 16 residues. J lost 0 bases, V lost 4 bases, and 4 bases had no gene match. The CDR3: CASSNRLAGSTDTQYF. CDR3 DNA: TGTGCCAGCAGCAACCGACTAGCGGGGAGCACAGATACGCAGTATTTT.

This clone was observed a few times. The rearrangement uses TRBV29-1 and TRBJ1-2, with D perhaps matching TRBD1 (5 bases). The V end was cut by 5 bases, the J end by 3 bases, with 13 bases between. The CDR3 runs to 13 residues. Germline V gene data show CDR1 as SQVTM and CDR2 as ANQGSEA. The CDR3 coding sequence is TGCAGCGTTAGTTCTCAGGGTCACTATGGCTACACCTTC. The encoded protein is CSVSSQGHYGYTF.

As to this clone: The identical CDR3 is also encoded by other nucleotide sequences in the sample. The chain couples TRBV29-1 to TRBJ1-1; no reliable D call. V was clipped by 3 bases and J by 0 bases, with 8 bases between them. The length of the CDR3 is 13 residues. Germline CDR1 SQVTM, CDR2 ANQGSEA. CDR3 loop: CSVERAMNTEAFF. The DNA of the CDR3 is TGCAGCGTTGAGCGCGCCATGAACACTGAAGCTTTCTTT.

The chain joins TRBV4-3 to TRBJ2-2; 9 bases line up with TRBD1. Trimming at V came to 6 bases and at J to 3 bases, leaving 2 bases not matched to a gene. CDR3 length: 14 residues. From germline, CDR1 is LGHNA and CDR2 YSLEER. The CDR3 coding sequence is TGCGCCAGCAGTTGGACAGGGGACACCGGGGAGCTGTTTTTT. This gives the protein CASSWTGDTGELFF.

The CDR3 spells CASSETRSGANVLTF. The DNA of the CDR3 is TGTGCCAGCAGTGAAACGCGCTCTGGGGCCAACGTCCTGACTTTC. The chain recombines TRBV6-1 with TRBJ2-6; D uncertain. Deletions cut 2 bases from V and 0 bases from J, with 5 bases between. The CDR3 length is 15 residues. Germline assignment: CDR1 MNHNS and CDR2 SASEGT.

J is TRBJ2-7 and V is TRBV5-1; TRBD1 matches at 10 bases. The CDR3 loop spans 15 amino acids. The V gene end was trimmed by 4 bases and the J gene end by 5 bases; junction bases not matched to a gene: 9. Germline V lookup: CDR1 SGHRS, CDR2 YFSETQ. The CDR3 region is CASSPLPGQGNEQYF. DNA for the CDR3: TGCGCCAGCAGCCCGCTTCCGGGACAGGGGAACGAGCAGTACTTC.